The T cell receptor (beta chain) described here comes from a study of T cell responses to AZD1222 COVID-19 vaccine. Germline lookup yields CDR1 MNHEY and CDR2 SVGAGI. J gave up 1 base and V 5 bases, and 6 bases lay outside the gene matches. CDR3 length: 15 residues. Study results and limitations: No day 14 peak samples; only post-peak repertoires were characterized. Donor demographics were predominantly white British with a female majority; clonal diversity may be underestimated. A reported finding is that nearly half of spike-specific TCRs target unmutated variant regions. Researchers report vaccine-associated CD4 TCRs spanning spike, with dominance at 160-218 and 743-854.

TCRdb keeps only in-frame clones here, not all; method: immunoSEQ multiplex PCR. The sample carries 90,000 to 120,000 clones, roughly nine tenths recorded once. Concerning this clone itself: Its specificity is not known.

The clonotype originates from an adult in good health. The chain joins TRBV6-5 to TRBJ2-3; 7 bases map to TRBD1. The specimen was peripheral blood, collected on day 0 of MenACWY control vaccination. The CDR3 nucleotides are TGTGCCAGCAGTAGACAGGGCCAACGCACAGATACGCAGTATTTT. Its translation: CASSRQGQRTDTQYF.